This is a list of T cell receptor beta chains from one sample in a study of HIV-infected children after antiretroviral therapy interruption. TCRdb re-derived calls from the 3' RACE reads in MiXCR, one entry per CDR3 protein. The table shows 70,000 to 90,000 distinct CDR3 sequences, with approximately 6.9% occurring only once. Sequenced material: CD45RA+ CD4+ T cells from PBMCs, pooled from several time points, taken from a donor given antiretroviral therapy, either interrupted or continuous. The receptor set was obtained from a pool of human donors with HIV. CDR3s leave out the opening cysteine and the closing phenylalanine or tryptophan. The order of the fields is V gene, clone size, J gene, CDR3 length, CDR3 protein. Expanded clones get a size class; other rows say once, few or many, or leave the size out.

TRBV12-3/TRBV12-4	many	TRBJ2-7	12	ASKGRGGTYEQY
TRBV11-2	once	TRBJ1-4	12	ASSARVPNEKLF
TRBV6-5	many	TRBJ2-3	14	ASSYPDGVGTDTQY
TRBV11-2	many	TRBJ2-3	11	ASSLDHFDTQY
TRBV18	many	TRBJ2-6	13	ASSASHSGANVLT
TRBV5-1	.	TRBJ2-3	14	ASSPWGTGDTDTQY
TRBV19	few	TRBJ2-1	10	ASSLPRDEQF
TRBV29-1	.	TRBJ2-1	7	SVSNEQF
TRBV18	many	TRBJ1-1	13	ASSPLQGRDTEAF
TRBV5-1	many	TRBJ2-5	12	ASSTTGAGETQY
TRBV10-2	many	TRBJ2-7	11	ASTGDRSTQQY
TRBV12-3/TRBV12-4	.	TRBJ1-5	12	ASSPQGLGQPQH
TRBV2	many	TRBJ1-5	11	ASTPQGVQPQH
TRBV6-4	few	TRBJ1-5	11	ASSIVQGEPQH
TRBV30	many	TRBJ1-4	13	AWSVTAPAYEKLF